This T cell receptor (beta chain) comes out of a study of siplizumab effects on memory and regulatory T cells. Whole-study results and caveats: Solely a minor proportion of alloreactive clones could be assigned to unstimulated subsets.

On this clone: Its antigen is not identified.

TCRdb's copy holds only in-frame clones and misses some; the assay was immunoSEQ multiplex PCR. The table shows approximately 91,000 clones, with approximately 95% occurring only once. The V gene lost 3 bases and the J gene lost 1 base, with 13 bases spanning the gap. Per germline, CDR1 ENHRY and CDR2 SYGVKD. CDR3 length: 16 amino acids. What was sequenced was CD8+ T cells sorted from blood. The clonotype originates from a human donor in good health. The chain has TRBV10-3 and TRBJ1-3; D call uncertain. The CDR3 coding sequence is TGTGCCATCAGTGAAATCTCGGGAGGTTCTGGAAACACCATATATTTT. Encoded protein: CAISEISGGSGNTIYF.